This T cell receptor beta chain stems from a study of blood T cell repertoires in COVID-19. Study at large: Sites across the United States, Italy and Spain contributed samples from acute and convalescent COVID-19. PBMCs, B-cell-depleted T cells, or T cells provided the cDNA or gDNA that made up the material.

J gave up 0 bases and V 6 bases, and 7 bases lay outside the gene matches. Germline V gene lookup returns CDR1 MNHEY and CDR2 SMNVEV (reference sequence). This CDR3 has 15 residues. In its sample, this clone was seen once. Per the study methods: Quantification of nucleated cells was approximated via reference gene primer amplification. Assay used: immunoSEQ multiplex PCR; TCRdb lists only in-frame clones, some missing. For V, J and clone size, that table is used; D and trimming come from the DNA. The table has about 60,000 clones, around 84% seen once. Sequences were obtained from peripheral blood. This receptor was identified in a human donor in a cohort sampled during active COVID-19. This chain connects TRBV27 to TRBJ2-7; 8 nucleotides line up with TRBD2. CDR3 residues: CASSPLAAYSYEQYF. CDR3 nucleotides: TGTGCCAGCAGCCCACTAGCGGCCTACTCCTACGAGCAGTACTTC.